This is a list of T cell receptor beta chains from one sample in a study of CD8+ T cells in alopecia areata. Method: immunoSEQ multiplex PCR; TCRdb's copy keeps in-frame clones and lacks some. The sample carries over 200,000 clones, 50% to 70% recorded once. This material consisted of CD4+ T cells sorted from blood, taken at week 0. All receptors derive from a human donor with alopecia areata. CDR3s include the opening cysteine and the closing phenylalanine or tryptophan. D genes are given only for firm matches. Clone sizes are given selectively: once, few, many, or a class where the clone is expanded.

cdr3_aa: CASSSLGAGRAPYNEQFF
cdr3_nt: TGCGCCAGCAGTTCCTTAGGAGCCGGGAGGGCCCCTTACAATGAGCAGTTCTTC
v_call: TRBV23-1
j_call: TRBJ2-1
cdr3_length: 18
clone_size: .
d_call: TRBD2

cdr3_aa: CASKGVNVPEAFF
cdr3_nt: TGTGCCAGCAAAGGGGTGAATGTCCCTGAAGCTTTCTTT
v_call: TRBV7-7
j_call: TRBJ1-1
cdr3_length: 13
clone_size: once
d_call: .

cdr3_aa: CAWVLLDTQYF
cdr3_nt: TGTGCCTGGGTCCTTTTGGATACGCAGTATTTT
v_call: TRBV30
j_call: TRBJ2-3
cdr3_length: 11
clone_size: .
d_call: .

cdr3_aa: CASSSRGTGELFF
cdr3_nt: TGTGCCAGCAGCTCCAGGGGTACCGGGGAGCTGTTTTTT
v_call: TRBV7-9
j_call: TRBJ2-2
cdr3_length: 13
clone_size: .
d_call: .

cdr3_aa: CAWSVGGNQPQHF
cdr3_nt: TGTGCCTGGAGTGTAGGGGGCAATCAGCCCCAGCATTTT
v_call: TRBV30
j_call: TRBJ1-5
cdr3_length: 13
clone_size: .
d_call: .

cdr3_aa: CSVGRQGFADTQYF
cdr3_nt: TGCAGCGTTGGCAGACAGGGTTTTGCAGATACGCAGTATTTT
v_call: TRBV29-1
j_call: TRBJ2-3
cdr3_length: 14
clone_size: few
d_call: TRBD1

cdr3_aa: CASSLPQGANEQFF
cdr3_nt: TGCGCCAGCAGCTTGCCCCAGGGCGCCAATGAGCAGTTCTTC
v_call: TRBV5-1
j_call: TRBJ2-1
cdr3_length: 14
clone_size: .
d_call: .

cdr3_aa: CASSSSRVGELFF
cdr3_nt: TGTGCCAGCAGCTCTAGTAGGGTCGGGGAGCTGTTTTTT
v_call: TRBV7-6
j_call: TRBJ2-2
cdr3_length: 13
clone_size: .
d_call: .

cdr3_aa: CSLNPSSTGNEQFF
cdr3_nt: TGCAGCCTCAACCCCTCGTCTACGGGGAATGAGCAGTTCTTC
v_call: TRBV29-1
j_call: TRBJ2-1
cdr3_length: 14
clone_size: few
d_call: .

cdr3_aa: CSVAGRSNTEAFF
cdr3_nt: TGCAGCGTTGCGGGACGGTCGAACACTGAAGCTTTCTTT
v_call: TRBV29-1
j_call: TRBJ1-1
cdr3_length: 13
clone_size: .
d_call: .

cdr3_aa: CSVAAVLGNTEAFF
cdr3_nt: TGCAGCGTTGCCGCCGTCCTCGGGAACACTGAAGCTTTCTTT
v_call: TRBV29-1
j_call: TRBJ1-1
cdr3_length: 14
clone_size: few
d_call: .

cdr3_aa: CASRGLAADGELFF
cdr3_nt: TGTGCCAGCAGGGGACTAGCGGCTGACGGGGAGCTGTTTTTT
v_call: TRBV7-2
j_call: TRBJ2-2
cdr3_length: 14
clone_size: .
d_call: TRBD2

cdr3_aa: CASSYRSGTSGSYEQYF
cdr3_nt: TGTGCCAGCAGCTACCGATCTGGGACTAGCGGGAGCTACGAGCAGTACTTC
v_call: TRBV7-8
j_call: TRBJ2-7
cdr3_length: 17
clone_size: .
d_call: TRBD2

cdr3_aa: CASSATLAGQQFF
cdr3_nt: TGTGCCAGCAGTGCAACCCTAGCGGGACAGCAGTTCTTC
v_call: TRBV2
j_call: TRBJ2-1
cdr3_length: 13
clone_size: .
d_call: TRBD2

cdr3_aa: CASSLVTRNTGELFF
cdr3_nt: TGTGCCAGCAGCTTAGTCACACGGAACACCGGGGAGCTGTTTTTT
v_call: TRBV7-6
j_call: TRBJ2-2
cdr3_length: 15
clone_size: few
d_call: .

cdr3_aa: CAWSVVRSPLHF
cdr3_nt: TGTGCCTGGAGTGTAGTCCGATCACCCCTCCACTTT
v_call: TRBV30
j_call: TRBJ1-6
cdr3_length: 12
clone_size: few
d_call: .

cdr3_aa: CASSVDRGHEQYF
cdr3_nt: TGTGCCAGCAGTGTTGACAGAGGTCACGAGCAGTACTTC
v_call: TRBV2
j_call: TRBJ2-7
cdr3_length: 13
clone_size: .
d_call: .

cdr3_aa: CACQPRTALSSRDTQYF
cdr3_nt: TGTGCCTGCCAGCCTCGGACAGCCTTATCTAGCAGAGATACGCAGTATTTT
v_call: TRBV30
j_call: TRBJ2-3
cdr3_length: 17
clone_size: .
d_call: .

cdr3_aa: CAWSVGHRNSQETQYF
cdr3_nt: TGTGCCTGGAGTGTAGGACACCGGAACTCACAAGAGACCCAGTACTTC
v_call: TRBV30
j_call: TRBJ2-5
cdr3_length: 16
clone_size: .
d_call: .

cdr3_aa: CSVAGTSGYTDTQYF
cdr3_nt: TGCAGCGTTGCCGGGACTAGCGGATACACAGATACGCAGTATTTT
v_call: TRBV29-1
j_call: TRBJ2-3
cdr3_length: 15
clone_size: few
d_call: TRBD2

cdr3_aa: CATHGPLRADTQYF
cdr3_nt: TGTGCCACCCATGGACCTCTAAGGGCGGATACGCAGTATTTT
v_call: TRBV27
j_call: TRBJ2-3
cdr3_length: 14
clone_size: .
d_call: .

cdr3_aa: CASSLAGTESTGELFF
cdr3_nt: TGCGCCAGCAGCTTGGCCGGAACAGAGAGCACCGGGGAGCTGTTTTTT
v_call: TRBV5-1
j_call: TRBJ2-2
cdr3_length: 16
clone_size: .
d_call: .

cdr3_aa: CASSLDSEQYF
cdr3_nt: TGCGCCAGCAGCTTGGACAGCGAGCAGTACTTC
v_call: TRBV5-1
j_call: TRBJ2-7
cdr3_length: 11
clone_size: .
d_call: .

cdr3_aa: CATLSGTVNTEAFF
cdr3_nt: TGTGCCACCCTGTCCGGGACGGTGAACACTGAAGCTTTCTTT
v_call: TRBV6-6
j_call: TRBJ1-1
cdr3_length: 14
clone_size: .
d_call: .

cdr3_aa: CASSTNRGGQPQHF
cdr3_nt: TGTGCCAGCAGTACTAACAGGGGTGGTCAGCCCCAGCATTTT
v_call: TRBV2
j_call: TRBJ1-5
cdr3_length: 14
clone_size: .
d_call: TRBD1

cdr3_aa: CASSWTPGQGGETQYF
cdr3_nt: TGCGCCAGCAGCTGGACACCGGGACAGGGAGGTGAGACCCAGTACTTC
v_call: TRBV5-1
j_call: TRBJ2-5
cdr3_length: 16
clone_size: .
d_call: TRBD1

cdr3_aa: CASSLSPGPTDTQYF
cdr3_nt: TGTGCCAGCAGTTTATCCCCGGGACCGACAGATACGCAGTATTTT
v_call: TRBV27
j_call: TRBJ2-3
cdr3_length: 15
clone_size: .
d_call: .

cdr3_aa: CAWSTLAVGSTEAFF
cdr3_nt: TGTGCCTGGAGTACCCTCGCAGTAGGAAGCACTGAAGCTTTCTTT
v_call: TRBV30
j_call: TRBJ1-1
cdr3_length: 15
clone_size: .
d_call: .

cdr3_aa: CASSPGLDTQYF
cdr3_nt: TGTGCCAGCAGCCCCGGACTAGATACGCAGTATTTT
v_call: TRBV11-3
j_call: TRBJ2-3
cdr3_length: 12
clone_size: .
d_call: .

cdr3_aa: CAWSRINYGYTF
cdr3_nt: TGTGCCTGGAGTCGGATTAACTATGGCTACACCTTC
v_call: TRBV30
j_call: TRBJ1-2
cdr3_length: 12
clone_size: .
d_call: .

cdr3_aa: CASSFGPGRSYGYTF
cdr3_nt: TGTGCCAGCAGCTTTGGACCGGGACGGAGTTATGGCTACACCTTC
v_call: TRBV7-2
j_call: TRBJ1-2
cdr3_length: 15
clone_size: once
d_call: .

cdr3_aa: CASSLESLAGRSYEQYF
cdr3_nt: TGTGCCAGCAGCTTAGAGTCGCTAGCGGGGCGCTCCTACGAGCAGTACTTC
v_call: TRBV7-2
j_call: TRBJ2-7
cdr3_length: 17
clone_size: .
d_call: TRBD2

cdr3_aa: CASSEIGTGGNEQFF
cdr3_nt: TGTGCCAGCAGTGAAATTGGGACAGGGGGAAATGAGCAGTTCTTC
v_call: TRBV2
j_call: TRBJ2-1
cdr3_length: 15
clone_size: .
d_call: TRBD1

cdr3_aa: CASRPSVYTYEQYF
cdr3_nt: TGTGCCAGCAGACCAAGCGTGTACACCTACGAGCAGTACTTC
v_call: TRBV5-4
j_call: TRBJ2-7
cdr3_length: 14
clone_size: .
d_call: .

cdr3_aa: CASSRSTGSTDTQYF
cdr3_nt: TGCGCCAGCAGTAGATCCACCGGGTCCACAGATACGCAGTATTTT
v_call: TRBV5-1
j_call: TRBJ2-3
cdr3_length: 15
clone_size: .
d_call: .

cdr3_aa: CASSVRTSAQKGTGELFF
cdr3_nt: TGTGCCAGCAGCGTTAGGACTAGCGCCCAAAAGGGAACCGGGGAGCTGTTTTTT
v_call: TRBV9
j_call: TRBJ2-2
cdr3_length: 18
clone_size: many
d_call: TRBD2

cdr3_aa: CSVGLAGVVYEQYF
cdr3_nt: TGCAGCGTTGGACTAGCGGGGGTGGTCTACGAGCAGTACTTC
v_call: TRBV29-1
j_call: TRBJ2-7
cdr3_length: 14
clone_size: .
d_call: TRBD2

cdr3_aa: CASSPRGISYQPQHF
cdr3_nt: TGTGCCAGCAGCCCCAGAGGGATCAGCTATCAGCCCCAGCATTTT
v_call: TRBV9
j_call: TRBJ1-5
cdr3_length: 15
clone_size: few
d_call: .

cdr3_aa: CASTVLVSPGELFF
cdr3_nt: TGCGCCAGCACGGTGCTGGTTTCTCCCGGGGAGCTGTTTTTT
v_call: TRBV5-1
j_call: TRBJ2-2
cdr3_length: 14
clone_size: .
d_call: .

cdr3_aa: CASSPAGDYGYTF
cdr3_nt: TGTGCCAGCTCACCAGCAGGGGACTATGGCTACACCTTC
v_call: TRBV18
j_call: TRBJ1-2
cdr3_length: 13
clone_size: few
d_call: .

cdr3_aa: CASSLIGGQRSQPQHF
cdr3_nt: TGTGCCAGCAGCTTAATAGGGGGACAGCGCAGTCAGCCCCAGCATTTT
v_call: TRBV7-8
j_call: TRBJ1-5
cdr3_length: 16
clone_size: .
d_call: TRBD1

cdr3_aa: CAWSVGSNYGYTF
cdr3_nt: TGTGCCTGGAGTGTTGGTAGCAACTATGGCTACACCTTC
v_call: TRBV30
j_call: TRBJ1-2
cdr3_length: 13
clone_size: .
d_call: .

cdr3_aa: CAISEDQLQANYGYTF
cdr3_nt: TGTGCCATCAGTGAGGACCAGCTTCAAGCTAACTATGGCTACACCTTC
v_call: TRBV10-3
j_call: TRBJ1-2
cdr3_length: 16
clone_size: .
d_call: .

cdr3_aa: CASSTGQGIQNTEAFF
cdr3_nt: TGTGCCAGCAGCACCGGACAGGGGATACAGAACACTGAAGCTTTCTTT
v_call: TRBV5-4
j_call: TRBJ1-1
cdr3_length: 16
clone_size: .
d_call: TRBD1

cdr3_aa: CASTLPRQGEAFF
cdr3_nt: TGCGCCAGCACGCTACCCCGACAGGGAGAAGCTTTCTTT
v_call: TRBV5-1
j_call: TRBJ1-1
cdr3_length: 13
clone_size: .
d_call: TRBD1

cdr3_aa: CASSLEGGGIYEQYF
cdr3_nt: TGCGCCAGCAGCCTCGAAGGGGGTGGTATTTACGAGCAGTACTTC
v_call: TRBV5-1
j_call: TRBJ2-7
cdr3_length: 15
clone_size: few
d_call: .

cdr3_aa: CASSLVQGVSGELFF
cdr3_nt: TGTGCCAGCAGCTTAGTACAGGGTGTGTCCGGGGAGCTGTTTTTT
v_call: TRBV11-2
j_call: TRBJ2-2
cdr3_length: 15
clone_size: .
d_call: .

cdr3_aa: CASSGKSGGASGYTF
cdr3_nt: TGTGCCAGCAGTGGAAAATCAGGGGGCGCGAGTGGCTACACCTTC
v_call: TRBV6-1
j_call: TRBJ1-2
cdr3_length: 15
clone_size: .
d_call: TRBD1

cdr3_aa: CASQTTPARTQYF
cdr3_nt: TGCGCCAGCCAAACTACACCCGCGAGGACCCAGTACTTC
v_call: TRBV5-1
j_call: TRBJ2-5
cdr3_length: 13
clone_size: .
d_call: .

cdr3_aa: CASSEDGRPNYGYTF
cdr3_nt: TGTGCCAGCAGTGAAGACGGCAGACCCAACTATGGCTACACCTTC
v_call: TRBV6-1
j_call: TRBJ1-2
cdr3_length: 15
clone_size: .
d_call: .

cdr3_aa: CASSGRQGTYEQYF
cdr3_nt: TGTGCCAGTAGTGGGCGACAGGGGACCTACGAGCAGTACTTC
v_call: TRBV19
j_call: TRBJ2-7
cdr3_length: 14
clone_size: .
d_call: TRBD1

cdr3_aa: CSVGGQGGNEQFF
cdr3_nt: TGCAGCGTTGGAGGACAGGGGGGCAATGAGCAGTTCTTC
v_call: TRBV29-1
j_call: TRBJ2-1
cdr3_length: 13
clone_size: few
d_call: TRBD1

cdr3_aa: CSVQGLIIKGPEAFF
cdr3_nt: TGCAGCGTTCAAGGATTAATTATCAAGGGCCCTGAAGCTTTCTTT
v_call: TRBV29-1
j_call: TRBJ1-1
cdr3_length: 15
clone_size: .
d_call: .

cdr3_aa: CASSLVAVRQETQYF
cdr3_nt: TGTGCCAGCAGCTTGGTGGCAGTACGCCAAGAGACCCAGTACTTC
v_call: TRBV7-9
j_call: TRBJ2-5
cdr3_length: 15
clone_size: .
d_call: .

cdr3_aa: CASSLGPTSGDTQYF
cdr3_nt: TGTGCCAGCAGCTTAGGGCCCACCTCGGGAGATACGCAGTATTTT
v_call: TRBV7-7
j_call: TRBJ2-3
cdr3_length: 15
clone_size: .
d_call: .

cdr3_aa: CASSQSPPRTSGPITDTQYF
cdr3_nt: TGCGCCAGCAGTCAATCACCGCCTCGGACTAGCGGCCCAATCACAGATACGCAGTATTTT
v_call: TRBV23-1
j_call: TRBJ2-3
cdr3_length: 20
clone_size: few
d_call: TRBD2

cdr3_aa: CASSPTGGPRNEQFF
cdr3_nt: TGTGCCAGCAGTCCCACGGGGGGGCCTAGGAATGAGCAGTTCTTC
v_call: TRBV9
j_call: TRBJ2-1
cdr3_length: 15
clone_size: .
d_call: TRBD2

cdr3_aa: CASGHLTGELFF
cdr3_nt: TGTGCTAGCGGACACCTCACCGGGGAGCTGTTTTTT
v_call: TRBV7-7
j_call: TRBJ2-2
cdr3_length: 12
clone_size: .
d_call: .

cdr3_aa: CASSSDRGLGNIQYF
cdr3_nt: TGTGCCAGTAGTAGCGACAGGGGATTGGGAAACATTCAGTACTTC
v_call: TRBV19
j_call: TRBJ2-4
cdr3_length: 15
clone_size: few
d_call: TRBD1

cdr3_aa: CSVLLGGQNTEAFF
cdr3_nt: TGCAGCGTATTATTGGGGGGGCAGAACACTGAAGCTTTCTTT
v_call: TRBV29-1
j_call: TRBJ1-1
cdr3_length: 14
clone_size: .
d_call: .